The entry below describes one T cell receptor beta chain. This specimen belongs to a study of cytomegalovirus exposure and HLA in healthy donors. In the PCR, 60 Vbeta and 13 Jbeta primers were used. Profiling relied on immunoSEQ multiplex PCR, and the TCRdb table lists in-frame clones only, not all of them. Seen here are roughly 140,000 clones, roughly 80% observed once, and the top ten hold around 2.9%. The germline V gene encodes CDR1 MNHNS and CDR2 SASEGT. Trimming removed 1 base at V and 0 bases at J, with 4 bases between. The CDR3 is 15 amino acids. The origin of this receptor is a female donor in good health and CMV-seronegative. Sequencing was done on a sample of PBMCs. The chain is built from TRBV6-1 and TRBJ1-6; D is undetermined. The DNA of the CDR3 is TGTGCCAGCAGTGAAGGTAGCTCCTATAATTCACCCCTCCACTTT. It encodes CASSEGSSYNSPLHF.